Listed here are 7 T cell receptor beta chains from one sample, sequenced in a study of graft-versus-host responses after intestinal transplantation. Here immunoSEQ multiplex PCR was the method, and the copy in TCRdb shows in-frame clones only, minus some. The sample lists around 100,000 clones; roughly 91% were seen once. These receptors' antigens are unknown. This specimen consisted of unstimulated CD4+ T cells sorted from spleen or lymph node cells, obtained before transplant. Source of these receptors: a human donor who was the organ donor for an intestinal transplant.

The gene calls are TRBV14 and TRBJ2-3, with 8 bases that match TRBD1. Germline V gives CDR1 SGHDN, CDR2 FVKESK. The CDR3 extends over 13 amino acids. V was pared by 6 bases and J by 5 bases, with 4 bases of the junction left unmatched. DNA of the CDR3: TGTGCCAGCAGACAACAGGGGGTAGATACGCAGTATTTT. Translated, it gives CASRQQGVDTQYF.

The chain uses TRBV4-1 and TRBJ2-1; D might be TRBD2 (6 bases). The CDR3 length is 19 residues. CDR1 is MGHRA, CDR2 YSYEKL, per germline. V lost 1 base and J 0 bases, leaving 19 bases between the germline ends. The CDR3 loop is CASSQARGSSASSYNEQFF. The CDR3 DNA sequence: TGCGCCAGCAGCCAAGCCCGGGGCTCTAGCGCAAGCTCCTACAATGAGCAGTTCTTC.

V is TRBV28 and J is TRBJ1-5; a weak D match, TRBD1 (6 bases). The CDR3 has 12 residues. Trimming removed 9 bases from V and 9 bases from J, with 15 bases in between. Per the germline V gene, CDR1 is MDHEN and CDR2 is SYDVKM. CDR3 in amino acids: CASSVGGAPQHF. The CDR3 region has the DNA TGTGCCAGTTCAGTAGGGGGTGCGCCCCAGCATTTT.

The V and J genes are TRBV27 and TRBJ2-1; D remains ambiguous. With 5 bases removed from V and 6 bases from J, the gap between germline ends came to 14 bases. This CDR3 region has 14 residues. CDR1 MNHEY and CDR2 SMNVEV come from the germline V gene (reference sequence). For the CDR3, the DNA is TGTGCCAGCAGTCCACGGGTGCAGCGCAATGAGCAGTTCTTC. Translating it yields CASSPRVQRNEQFF.

The chain has TRBV18 and TRBJ1-1; perhaps TRBD1 as D (6 bases). Trimming took 1 base from V and 0 from J, leaving 6 bases between them. The CDR3 has 14 amino acids. Per the germline V gene, CDR1 is KGHSH and CDR2 is LQKENI. CDR3 in amino acids: CASSPQGVNTEAFF. CDR3 DNA: TGTGCCAGCTCACCACAGGGGGTGAACACTGAAGCTTTCTTT.

The gene calls are TRBV5-1 and TRBJ2-1; 8 bases are shared with TRBD2. V trimming: 2 bases; J trimming: 7 bases; junction bases outside the gene matches: 8. Per the germline V gene, CDR1 is SGHRS and CDR2 is YFSETQ. CDR3 length: 15 amino acids. DNA for the CDR3: TGCGCCAGCAGCTTCTCGGGGGGGCCGGGGAATGAGCAGTTCTTC. This translates into CASSFSGGPGNEQFF.

This chain links TRBV7-3 with TRBJ2-2; 7 nucleotides match TRBD2. With V trimmed by 5 bases and J by 6 bases, 9 bases remained unmatched. The CDR3 runs 15 residues. The germline gives CDR1 SGHTA, CDR2 FQGTGA. The CDR3 DNA reads as TGTGCCAGCAGCCCGGAAGCGGGGAGGCCCGGGGAGCTGTTTTTT. This sequence encodes CASSPEAGRPGELFF.